This TCR beta chain was sequenced in a study of identical twins' blood T cells. This clonotype was counted a few times. Six healthy women, forming three identical twin pairs, donated samples. Germline assignment: CDR1 KGHSH and CDR2 LQKENI. The CDR3 runs 15 residues. The germline V and J ends were trimmed by 2 bases and 2 bases, with 10 bases remaining between them. TCRdb used MiXCR to reprocess the 5' RACE reads, holding one entry per CDR3 protein. Counted here are around 380,000 distinct CDR3 sequences, roughly 31% occurring once; the ten biggest clones make up about 6.1%. The material sequenced was PBMCs. The rearrangement links TRBV18 to TRBJ1-3, with D perhaps TRBD1 (6 bases). The TCR comes from a woman between 18 and 50 years old in good health. CDR3 nucleotides: TGTGCCAGCTCACCAAAGTCAGGGGCTGGAAACACCATATATTTT. Amino acid sequence: CASSPKSGAGNTIYF. The full variable domain, completed using reference TRBV18 and TRBJ1-3, is NAGVMQNPRHLVRRRGQEARLRCSPMKGHSHVYWYRQLPEEGLKFMVYLQKENIIDESGMPKERFSAEFPKEGPSILRIQQVVRGDSAAYFCASSPKSGAGNTIYFGEGSWLTVV.